The 23 T cell receptor beta chains reported below all come from one sample, sequenced in a study of blood T cell repertoires in COVID-19. The data were produced by immunoSEQ multiplex PCR, yet TCRdb's version contains in-frame clones alone and is incomplete. The sample contains some 83,000 clones, roughly 78% of which appear only once. The sequenced sample was peripheral blood. Source of these receptors: a human donor in a cohort sampled during active COVID-19.

This chain links TRBV12-2 with TRBJ1-2; TRBD1 was called by the table and not checked on the DNA. TRBV12-2 is listed as a pseudogene. CDR3 length equals 13 residues. The chain's CDR3 is CASRLLHHYRELF. The CDR3 bases are TGTGCAAGTCGCTTACTCCATCACTACAGGGAGCTCTTC.

This rearrangement joins TRBV3-1 (or the pseudogene TRBV3-2) to TRBJ2-3; D call uncertain. The ends were cut back, 3 bases at V and 6 bases at J, with 10 bases in the middle. The length of the CDR3 is 13 residues. The germline V gene encodes CDR1 LGHDT and CDR2 YNNKEL (reference sequence). The CDR3 sequence: CASSHQAGDTQYF. The CDR3 region has the DNA TGTGCCAGCAGCCACCAGGCTGGGGATACGCAGTATTTT.

In its sample, this clone was seen many times. V and J are TRBV6-1 and TRBJ2-1; D possibly corresponds to TRBD1 (6 bases). Trimming removed 3 bases at V and 14 bases at J, with 17 bases between. The CDR3 has 13 amino acids. Germline values: CDR1 MNHNS, CDR2 SASEGT. CDR3 residues: CASSETQDRKKFF. In DNA, the CDR3 is TGTGCCAGCAGTGAGACACAGGACAGAAAAAAGTTCTTC.

This chain connects TRBV5-5 to TRBJ2-6; 7 positions agree with TRBD1. Trimming at V came to 0 bases and at J to 1 base, leaving 10 bases not matched to a gene. This CDR3 is 19 amino acids long. From germline, CDR1 is SGHKS and CDR2 YYEKEE (reference sequence). CDR3: CASSLAGRTGRSGANVLTF. The CDR3 bases are TGTGCCAGCAGCTTGGCTGGCAGGACAGGCAGATCTGGGGCCAACGTCCTGACTTTC.

The chain employs TRBV3-1 (or the pseudogene TRBV3-2) and TRBJ1-4; D remains ambiguous. CDR1 and CDR2 from the germline V gene are LGHDT and YNNKEL (reference sequence). The CDR3 length is 17 residues. Trimming removed 2 bases from V and 7 bases from J, with 20 bases in between. The CDR3 DNA reads TGTGCCAGCAGCCAACCCGCCCTCGACTTCCGGCCTGAAAAACTGTTTTTT. Its translation: CASSQPALDFRPEKLFF.

The V gene is TRBV25-1, the J gene TRBJ2-2, with 8 bases identical to TRBD1. The V and J ends lost 7 bases and 5 bases, in that order; junction bases with no gene match: 6. The germline V gene has CDR1 MGHDK and CDR2 SYGVNS. The CDR3 runs 14 residues. The CDR3 nucleotides read TGTGCCAGCAAGACAGGGGCCGGGACCGGGGAGCTGTTTTTT. Protein: CASKTGAGTGELFF. The variable domain in full, completed from reference TRBV25-1 and TRBJ2-2, reads EADIYQTPRYLVIGTGKKITLECSQTMGHDKMYWYQQDPGMELHLIHYSYGVNSTEKGDLSSESTVSRIRTEHFPLTLESARPSHTSQYLCASKTGAGTGELFFGEGSRLTVL.

The J gene is TRBJ1-2, the V gene TRBV7-9; possibly TRBD1 for D (5 bases). Trimming shortened V by 8 bases and J by 8 bases, and 12 bases separated the two germline ends. The CDR3 runs to 11 residues. Per the germline V gene, CDR1 is SEHNR and CDR2 is FQNEAQ (reference sequence). As DNA, the CDR3 is TGTGCCAGCGGGGCCCCTGGGGGCTACACCTTC. Protein: CASGAPGGYTF.

In its sample, this clone was seen a few times. This sequence joins TRBV28 and TRBJ1-6; 8 nucleotides match TRBD1. The ends lost 3 bases at V and 9 bases at J; junction bases unmatched: 7. Germline-derived CDR1 and CDR2 are MDHEN and SYDVKM. This CDR3 is built from 15 residues. The CDR3 DNA reads TGTGCCAGCAGTTTCGACAGGGGTCTGGGTTCACCCCTCCACTTT. Its protein is CASSFDRGLGSPLHF.

The chain is built from TRBV4-2 and TRBJ2-3, with TRBD1 identical over 9 bases. Trimming at V came to 2 bases and at J to 6 bases, leaving 3 bases not matched to a gene. Germline CDR1 LGHNA, CDR2 YNFKEQ. The CDR3 runs 14 residues. The DNA for the CDR3 is TGTGCCAGCAGCCAACGGACAGGGGCGGATACGCAGTATTTT. Translating gives CASSQRTGADTQYF.

CDR3 in amino acids: CASTGSSRGYTF. The CDR3 bases are TGTGCCAGCACCGGGTCCTCCCGTGGCTACACCTTC. The V call is TRBV7-2, the J call TRBJ1-2, with D uncertain. V lost 7 bases and J 7 bases, leaving 13 bases between the germline ends. The CDR3 totals 12 residues. Germline CDR1 and CDR2: SGHTA and FQGNSA. The full variable domain, with the rest looked up from reference TRBV7-2 and TRBJ1-2, is GAGVSQSPSNKVTEKGKDVELRCDPISGHTALYWYRQSLGQGLEFLIYFQGNSAPDKSGLPSDRFSAERTGGSVSTLTIQRTQQEDSAVYLCASTGSSRGYTFGSGTRLTVV.

This clone was observed a few times. The V gene is TRBV5-8, the J gene TRBJ1-2; 12 nucleotides agree with TRBD1. Germline V lookup: CDR1 SGHTS, CDR2 YDEGEE. V lost 1 base and J lost 4; bases outside the gene matches: 8. The CDR3 runs 17 residues. In DNA, the CDR3 is TGTGCCAGCAGCTTGTGGGACAGGGGGCGCTTGACCTATGGCTACACCTTC. Residues: CASSLWDRGRLTYGYTF.

The rearrangement links TRBV30 to TRBJ1-2; 8 nucleotides agree with TRBD1. Germline loops: CDR1 GTSNPN, CDR2 SVGIG (reference sequence). V lost 5 bases and J lost 0; bases outside the gene matches: 2. This CDR3 spans 13 amino acids. CDR3 nucleotide sequence: TGTGCCTGGCAGGGGGCCTCTAACTATGGCTACACCTTC. Protein sequence: CAWQGASNYGYTF.

The chain is built from TRBV2 and TRBJ1-3; D call uncertain. The V and J ends lost 6 bases and 0 bases respectively, with 12 bases between them. CDR3 length: 15 residues. From germline, CDR1 is SNHLY and CDR2 FYNNEI. Here the CDR3 reads CASSQTRHSGNTIYF. The CDR3 nucleotides read TGTGCCAGCAGCCAGACACGGCACTCTGGAAACACCATATATTTT. Looking up the rest from reference TRBV2 and TRBJ1-3 gives the full variable domain: EPEVTQTPSHQVTQMGQEVILRCVPISNHLYFYWYRQILGQKVEFLVSFYNNEISEKSEIFDDQFSVERPDGSNFTLKIRSTKLEDSAMYFCASSQTRHSGNTIYFGEGSWLTVV.

V usage is TRBV18 and J usage is TRBJ1-6, with D possibly being TRBD1 (5 bases). CDR1 KGHSH and CDR2 LQKENI come from the germline V gene. V gave up 2 bases and J gave up 8 bases, with 10 bases separating them. The CDR3 extends over 14 amino acids. CDR3 nucleotides: TGTGCCAGCTCACCAAGGACACCCCATTCACCCCTCCACTTT. Residues: CASSPRTPHSPLHF. The variable domain in full, completed from reference TRBV18 and TRBJ1-6, reads NAGVMQNPRHLVRRRGQEARLRCSPMKGHSHVYWYRQLPEEGLKFMVYLQKENIIDESGMPKERFSAEFPKEGPSILRIQQVVRGDSAAYFCASSPRTPHSPLHFGNGTRLTVT.

This rearrangement joins TRBV6-5 to TRBJ2-5, with 7 bases that match TRBD2. In germline, CDR1 is MNHEY, CDR2 SVGAGI. J was trimmed by 2 bases and V by 0 bases; bases with no gene match: 0. This CDR3 contains 14 residues. In DNA, the CDR3 is TGTGCCAGCAGTTACTCGGGGGGGCAAGAGACCCAGTACTTC. Translated: CASSYSGGQETQYF.

The chain couples TRBV28 to TRBJ2-7; 9 bases match TRBD1. The germline V gene has CDR1 MDHEN and CDR2 SYDVKM. Unmatched junction bases numbered 15, after V lost 6 bases and J lost 6 bases. The CDR3 covers 16 residues. The CDR3 here is CASRGTTGTGFGEQYF. The CDR3 region has the DNA TGTGCCAGCAGGGGGACCACCGGGACAGGGTTTGGCGAGCAGTACTTC.

The chain is built from TRBV19 and TRBJ2-1, with 9 bases identical to TRBD2. Trimming cost V 5 bases and J 4 bases; bases outside gene matches: 12. Germline loops: CDR1 LNHDA, CDR2 SQIVND (reference sequence). The CDR3 extends over 17 amino acids. CDR3 sequence: CASSPYKTSGLYNEQFF. The CDR3 nucleotides are TGTGCCAGTAGTCCTTACAAGACTAGCGGCCTTTACAATGAGCAGTTCTTC.

The gene calls are TRBV2 and TRBJ2-6, with TRBD1 identical over 8 bases. V gave up 7 bases and J gave up 2 bases; unmatched junction bases: 1. This CDR3 spans 14 amino acids. The germline V gene has CDR1 SNHLY and CDR2 FYNNEI. CDR3 bases: TGTGCCAGCAAGACAGGGGCTGGGGCCAACGTCCTGACTTTC. Translating it yields CASKTGAGANVLTF.

The chain combines TRBV18 with TRBJ2-2; 11 bases match TRBD1. Germline CDR1 is KGHSH and CDR2 is LQKENI. The V gene end was trimmed by 6 bases and the J gene end by 3 bases; junction bases not matched to a gene: 9. CDR3 length: 17 amino acids. CDR3 sequence reads: CASSLKKGQGDTGELFF. The CDR3 coding sequence is TGTGCCAGCTCCCTCAAGAAGGGACAGGGGGACACCGGGGAGCTGTTTTTT. The full variable domain, rest sourced from reference TRBV18 and TRBJ2-2, is NAGVMQNPRHLVRRRGQEARLRCSPMKGHSHVYWYRQLPEEGLKFMVYLQKENIIDESGMPKERFSAEFPKEGPSILRIQQVVRGDSAAYFCASSLKKGQGDTGELFFGEGSRLTVL.

The chain uses TRBV18 and TRBJ2-1; 9 bases line up with TRBD1. With V trimmed by 3 bases and J by 0 bases, 0 bases remained unmatched. CDR1 and CDR2 (germline): KGHSH, LQKENI. CDR3 length equals 15 residues. CDR3 region: CASSPGQGSYNEQFF. The CDR3 nucleotides read TGTGCCAGCTCACCGGGACAGGGCTCCTACAATGAGCAGTTCTTC.

This clone was detected a few times. The genes are TRBV4-1 and TRBJ2-7; the match to TRBD1 covers 11 bases. The CDR3 totals 14 residues. CDR1 and CDR2 (germline): MGHRA, YSYEKL. V dropped 4 bases and J dropped 4; count of bases not matched to a gene: 3. The CDR3 DNA reads TGCGCCAGCAGCCGCGGACAGGGGGCTTACGAGCAGTACTTC. Amino acid sequence: CASSRGQGAYEQYF.

The chain links TRBV5-5 to TRBJ1-2; D may be TRBD1 (6 bases). This CDR3 is 16 amino acids long. From germline, CDR1 is SGHKS and CDR2 YYEKEE (reference sequence). V was pared by 6 bases and J by 0 bases, with 18 bases between. The CDR3 is CASNPQGQLPNYGYTF. CDR3 nucleotides: TGTGCCAGCAACCCCCAGGGGCAGCTCCCTAACTATGGCTACACCTTC.

The gene calls are TRBV3-1 (or the pseudogene TRBV3-2) and TRBJ2-7; no definite D call. The germline gives CDR1 LGHDT, CDR2 YNNKEL (reference sequence). Deletions cut 4 bases from V and 0 bases from J, with 10 bases between. The CDR3 length is 14 residues. As DNA, the CDR3 is TGTGCCAGCAGCCGTGGCAGTATCTCCTACGAGCAGTACTTC. It specifies CASSRGSISYEQYF.